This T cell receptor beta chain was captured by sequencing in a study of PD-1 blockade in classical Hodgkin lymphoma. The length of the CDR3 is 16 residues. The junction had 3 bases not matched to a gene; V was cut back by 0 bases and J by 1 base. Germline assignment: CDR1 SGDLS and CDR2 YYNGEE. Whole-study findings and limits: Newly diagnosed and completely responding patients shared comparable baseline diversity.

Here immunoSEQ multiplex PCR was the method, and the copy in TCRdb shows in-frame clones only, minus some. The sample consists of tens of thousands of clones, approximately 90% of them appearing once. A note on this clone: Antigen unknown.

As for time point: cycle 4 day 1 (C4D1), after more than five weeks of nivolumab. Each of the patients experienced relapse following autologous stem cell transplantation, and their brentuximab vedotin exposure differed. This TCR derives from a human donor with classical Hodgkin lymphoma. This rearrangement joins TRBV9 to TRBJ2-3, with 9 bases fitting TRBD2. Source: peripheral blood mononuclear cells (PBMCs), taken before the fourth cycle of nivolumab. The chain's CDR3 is CASSVGASGGTDTQYF. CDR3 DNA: TGTGCCAGCAGCGTAGGGGCTAGCGGGGGCACAGATACGCAGTATTTT. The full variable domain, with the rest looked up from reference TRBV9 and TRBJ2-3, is DSGVTQTPKHLITATGQRVTLRCSPRSGDLSVYWYQQSLDQGLQFLIQYYNGEERAKGNILERFSAQQFPDLHSELNLSSLELGDSALYFCASSVGASGGTDTQYFGPGTRLTVL.